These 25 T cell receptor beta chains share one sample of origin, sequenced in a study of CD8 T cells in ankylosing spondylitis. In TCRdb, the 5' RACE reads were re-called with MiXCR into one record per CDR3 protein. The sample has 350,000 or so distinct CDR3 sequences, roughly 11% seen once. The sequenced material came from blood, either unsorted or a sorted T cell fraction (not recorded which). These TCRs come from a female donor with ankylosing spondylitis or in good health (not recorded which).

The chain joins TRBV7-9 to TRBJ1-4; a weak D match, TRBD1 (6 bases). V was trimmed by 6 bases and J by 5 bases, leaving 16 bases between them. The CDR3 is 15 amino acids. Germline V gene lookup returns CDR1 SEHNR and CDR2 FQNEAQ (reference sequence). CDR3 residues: CASSSTGTFNEKLFF. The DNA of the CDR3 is TGTGCCAGCAGTTCCACCGGGACATTCAATGAAAAACTGTTTTTT.

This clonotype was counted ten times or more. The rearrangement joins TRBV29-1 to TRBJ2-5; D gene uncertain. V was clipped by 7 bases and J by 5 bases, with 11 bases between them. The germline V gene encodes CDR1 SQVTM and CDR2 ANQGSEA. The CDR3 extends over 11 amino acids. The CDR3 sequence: CSAVEGETQYF. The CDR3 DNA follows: TGCAGCGCAGTCGAAGGGGAGACCCAGTACTTC.

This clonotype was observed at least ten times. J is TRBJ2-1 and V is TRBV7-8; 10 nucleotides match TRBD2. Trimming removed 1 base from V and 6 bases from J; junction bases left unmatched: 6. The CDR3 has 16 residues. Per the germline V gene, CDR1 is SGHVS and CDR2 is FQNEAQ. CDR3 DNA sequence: TGTGCCAGCAGCTTAGATGCGGCTAGCGGGGGCAATGAGCAGTTCTTC. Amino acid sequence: CASSLDAASGGNEQFF.

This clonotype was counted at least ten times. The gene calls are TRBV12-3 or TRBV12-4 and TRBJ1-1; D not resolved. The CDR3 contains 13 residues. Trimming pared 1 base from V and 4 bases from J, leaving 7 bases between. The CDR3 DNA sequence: TGTGCCAGCAGTTTAGAGGAGGGCACTGAAGCTTTCTTT. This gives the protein CASSLEEGTEAFF.

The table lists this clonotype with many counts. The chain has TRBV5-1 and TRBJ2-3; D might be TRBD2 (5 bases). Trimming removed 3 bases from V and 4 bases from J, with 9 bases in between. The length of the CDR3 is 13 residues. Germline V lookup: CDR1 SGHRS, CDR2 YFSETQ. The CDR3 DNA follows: TGCGCCAGCAGCTCAGGACTGCCAGATACGCAGTATTTT. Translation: CASSSGLPDTQYF.

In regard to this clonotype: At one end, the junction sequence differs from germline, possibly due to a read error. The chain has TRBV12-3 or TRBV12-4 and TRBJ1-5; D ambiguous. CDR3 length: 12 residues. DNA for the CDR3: TGTGTCAGCAGTTTATTAGATCAGCCCCAGCATTTT. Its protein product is CVSSLLDQPQHF.

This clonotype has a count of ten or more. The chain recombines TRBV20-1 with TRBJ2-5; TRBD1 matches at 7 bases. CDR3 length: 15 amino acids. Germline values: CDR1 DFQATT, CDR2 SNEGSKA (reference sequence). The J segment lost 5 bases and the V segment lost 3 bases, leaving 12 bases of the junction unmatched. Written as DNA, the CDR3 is TGCAGTGCTAGGTCGGTGAAGGGGGCGCGGGAGACCCAGTACTTC. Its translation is CSARSVKGARETQYF.

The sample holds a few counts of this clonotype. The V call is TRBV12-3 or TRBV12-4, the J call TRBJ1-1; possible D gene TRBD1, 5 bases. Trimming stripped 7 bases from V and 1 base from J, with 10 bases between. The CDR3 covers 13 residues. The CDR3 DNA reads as TGTGCCAGCAAACTGACAGAGAACACTGAAGCTTTCTTT. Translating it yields CASKLTENTEAFF.

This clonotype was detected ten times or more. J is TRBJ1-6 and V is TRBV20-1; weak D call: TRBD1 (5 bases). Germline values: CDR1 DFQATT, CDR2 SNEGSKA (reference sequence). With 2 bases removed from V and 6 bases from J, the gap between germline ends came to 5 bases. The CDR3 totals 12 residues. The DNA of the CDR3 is TGCAGTGCTAGACAGGGTAATTCACCCCTCCACTTT. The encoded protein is CSARQGNSPLHF.

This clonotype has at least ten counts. In DNA, the CDR3 is TGTGCCAGCAGCCCGGGACAGTTCGAAAAACTGTTTTTT. Residues: CASSPGQFEKLFF. The V call is TRBV12-3 or TRBV12-4, the J call TRBJ1-4; 7 nucleotides agree with TRBD1. The CDR3 length is 13 residues. Germline trimming cut 6 bases from V and 8 bases from J; bases unmatched to any gene: 6.

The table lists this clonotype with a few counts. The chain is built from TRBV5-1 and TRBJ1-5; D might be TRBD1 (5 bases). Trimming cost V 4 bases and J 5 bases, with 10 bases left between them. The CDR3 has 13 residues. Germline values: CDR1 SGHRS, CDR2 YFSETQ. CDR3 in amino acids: CASSRGPDQPQHF. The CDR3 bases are TGCGCCAGCAGCAGGGGCCCCGATCAGCCCCAGCATTTT. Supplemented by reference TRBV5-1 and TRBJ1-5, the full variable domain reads KAGVTQTPRYLIKTRGQQVTLSCSPISGHRSVSWYQQTPGQGLQFLFEYFSETQRNKGNFPGRFSGRQFSNSRSEMNVSTLELGDSALYLCASSRGPDQPQHFGDGTRLSIL.

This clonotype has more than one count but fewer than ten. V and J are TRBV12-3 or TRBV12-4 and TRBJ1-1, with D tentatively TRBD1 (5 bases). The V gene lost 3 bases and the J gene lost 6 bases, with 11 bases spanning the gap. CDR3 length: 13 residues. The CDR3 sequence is CASSFLGDPEAFF. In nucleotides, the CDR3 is TGTGCCAGCAGTTTTCTGGGGGATCCTGAAGCTTTCTTT.

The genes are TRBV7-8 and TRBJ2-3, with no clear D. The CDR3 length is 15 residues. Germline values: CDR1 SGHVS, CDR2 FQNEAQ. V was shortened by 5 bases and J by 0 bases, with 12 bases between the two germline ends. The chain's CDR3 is CASSGIASSTDTQYF. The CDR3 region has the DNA TGTGCCAGCAGCGGCATAGCCTCTAGCACAGATACGCAGTATTTT.

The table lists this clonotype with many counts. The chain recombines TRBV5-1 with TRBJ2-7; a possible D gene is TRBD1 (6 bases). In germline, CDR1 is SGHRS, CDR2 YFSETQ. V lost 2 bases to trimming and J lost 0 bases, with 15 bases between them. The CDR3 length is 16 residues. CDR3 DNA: TGCGCCAGCAGCTTTGACTCAGGGGTGGCCTCCTACGAGCAGTACTTC. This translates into CASSFDSGVASYEQYF.

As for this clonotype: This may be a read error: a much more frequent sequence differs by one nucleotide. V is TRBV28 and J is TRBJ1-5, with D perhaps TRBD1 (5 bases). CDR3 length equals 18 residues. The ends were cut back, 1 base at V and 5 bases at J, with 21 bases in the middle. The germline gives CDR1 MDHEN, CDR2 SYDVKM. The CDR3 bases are TGTGCCAGCAGTTTATTTGGGTTAGCAGGAAGGGGCGATCAGCCCCAGCATTTT. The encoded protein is CASSLFGLAGRGDQPQHF.

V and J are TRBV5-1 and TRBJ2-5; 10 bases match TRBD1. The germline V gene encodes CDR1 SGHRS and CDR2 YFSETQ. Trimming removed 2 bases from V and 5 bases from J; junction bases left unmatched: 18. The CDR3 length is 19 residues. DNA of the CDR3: TGCGCCAGCAGCTTCCCCGTCGGGACAGGGGTTTTGACAAGGGAGACCCAGTACTTC. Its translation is CASSFPVGTGVLTRETQYF. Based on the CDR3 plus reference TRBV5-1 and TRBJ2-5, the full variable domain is KAGVTQTPRYLIKTRGQQVTLSCSPISGHRSVSWYQQTPGQGLQFLFEYFSETQRNKGNFPGRFSGRQFSNSRSEMNVSTLELGDSALYLCASSFPVGTGVLTRETQYFGPGTRLLVL.

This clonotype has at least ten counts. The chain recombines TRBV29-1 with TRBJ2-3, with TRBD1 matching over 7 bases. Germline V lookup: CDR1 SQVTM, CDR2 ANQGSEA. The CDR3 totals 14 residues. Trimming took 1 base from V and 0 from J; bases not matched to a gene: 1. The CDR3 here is CSVEGDRSTDTQYF. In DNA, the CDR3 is TGCAGCGTTGAAGGGGACAGAAGCACAGATACGCAGTATTTT.

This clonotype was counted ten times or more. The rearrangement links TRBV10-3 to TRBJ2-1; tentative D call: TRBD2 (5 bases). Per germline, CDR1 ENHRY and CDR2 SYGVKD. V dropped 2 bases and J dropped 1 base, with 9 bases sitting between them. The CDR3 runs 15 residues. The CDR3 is CAISELWESYNEQFF. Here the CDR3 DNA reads TGTGCCATCAGTGAGCTCTGGGAGTCCTACAATGAGCAGTTCTTC.

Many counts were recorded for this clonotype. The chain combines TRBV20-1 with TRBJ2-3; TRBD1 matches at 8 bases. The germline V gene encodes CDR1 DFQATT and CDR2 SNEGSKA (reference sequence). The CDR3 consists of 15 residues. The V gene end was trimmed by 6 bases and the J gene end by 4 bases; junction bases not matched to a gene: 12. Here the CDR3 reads CSALGQGKISDTQYF. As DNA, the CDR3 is TGCAGTGCCCTAGGACAGGGCAAGATCTCAGATACGCAGTATTTT.

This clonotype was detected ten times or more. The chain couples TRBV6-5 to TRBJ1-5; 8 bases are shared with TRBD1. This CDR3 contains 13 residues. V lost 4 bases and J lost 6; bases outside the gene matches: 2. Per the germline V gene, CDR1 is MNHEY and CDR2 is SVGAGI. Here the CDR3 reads CASSSTGGQPQHF. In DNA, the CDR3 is TGTGCCAGCAGTTCCACAGGGGGTCAGCCCCAGCATTTT.

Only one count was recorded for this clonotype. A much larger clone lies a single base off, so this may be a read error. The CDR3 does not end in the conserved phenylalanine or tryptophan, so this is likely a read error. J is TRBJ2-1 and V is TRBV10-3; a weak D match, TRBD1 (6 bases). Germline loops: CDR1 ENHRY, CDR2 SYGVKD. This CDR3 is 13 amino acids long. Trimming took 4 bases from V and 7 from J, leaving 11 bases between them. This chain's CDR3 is CAISVQGLNEQFY. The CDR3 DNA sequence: TGTGCCATCAGTGTCCAGGGGCTAAATGAGCAGTTCTAC.

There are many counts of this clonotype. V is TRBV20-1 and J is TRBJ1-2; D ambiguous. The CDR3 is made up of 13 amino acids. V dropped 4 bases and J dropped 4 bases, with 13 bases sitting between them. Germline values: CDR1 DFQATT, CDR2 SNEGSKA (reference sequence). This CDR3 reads CSATSPGPYGYTF. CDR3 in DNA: TGCAGTGCTACTAGCCCGGGCCCCTATGGCTACACCTTC.

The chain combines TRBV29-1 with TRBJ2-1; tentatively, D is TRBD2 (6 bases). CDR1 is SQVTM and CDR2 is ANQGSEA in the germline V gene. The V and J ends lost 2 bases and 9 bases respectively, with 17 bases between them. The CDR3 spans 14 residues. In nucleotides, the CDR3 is TGCAGCGTTGAAAGGGAGGTTGCAGTGAGTGAGCAGTTCTTC. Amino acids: CSVEREVAVSEQFF.

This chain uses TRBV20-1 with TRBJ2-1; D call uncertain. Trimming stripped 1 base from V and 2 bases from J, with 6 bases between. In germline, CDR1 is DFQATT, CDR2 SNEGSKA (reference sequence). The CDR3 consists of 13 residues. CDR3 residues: CSARVPPYNEQFF. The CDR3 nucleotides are TGCAGTGCTAGAGTACCCCCCTACAATGAGCAGTTCTTC.

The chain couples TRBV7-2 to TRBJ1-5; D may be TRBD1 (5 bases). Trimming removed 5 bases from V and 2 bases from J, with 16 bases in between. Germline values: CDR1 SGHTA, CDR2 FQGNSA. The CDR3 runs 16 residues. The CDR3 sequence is CASSREATAGNQPQHF. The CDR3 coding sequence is TGTGCCAGCAGCCGGGAAGCGACAGCTGGCAATCAGCCCCAGCATTTT.